What follows are 9 T cell receptor beta chains derived from one specimen sequenced in a study of T cells in Graves' hyperthyroidism and ophthalmopathy (dated by TCRdb to about 2019). Preparation of the library involved multiplex PCR. The sequencer listed for this sample is Illumina HiSeq 2000. The TCR beta CDR3 regions were amplified from the RNA transcripts. The first round of RT-PCR for the TCR CDR3 was performed with the HTBI primer set and the Qiagen OneStep RT-PCR kit. Starting from the raw public reads, TCRdb applied fastp trimming at Q25, assembled clones with MiXCR and retained in-frame beta chains. For every CDR3 protein sequence, its rows merge into one entry that carries the most common genes and DNA. A total of about 500,000 distinct CDR3 sequences appear in this sample, around 15% of them only once. Around 19% of the sample rests with the top ten. The sequenced sample was blood. The receptors were sampled from a woman between 18 and 29 years old with Graves' hyperthyroidism.

This clonotype was seen more than once but under ten times. V gene TRBV7-9 combines with J gene TRBJ1-2, with unresolved D. V gave up 1 base and J gave up 3 bases, with 12 bases separating them. Per the germline V gene, CDR1 is SEHNR and CDR2 is FQNEAQ (reference sequence). The CDR3 spans 15 residues. The CDR3 protein is CASSLGQSSYYGYTF. The CDR3 coding sequence is TGTGCCAGCAGCTTAGGGCAATCTTCTTACTATGGCTACACCTTC.

V usage is TRBV28 and J usage is TRBJ2-5, with TRBD1 matching 9 bases. The CDR3 spans 15 residues. Germline V gene sequence: CDR1 MDHEN, CDR2 SYDVKM. After removal of 5 bases from V and 5 bases from J, the junction contained 9 bases not matched to a gene. CDR3 sequence reads: CASSGGTGSRETQYF. The CDR3 DNA reads as TGTGCCAGCAGTGGGGGGACAGGGTCAAGGGAGACCCAGTACTTC.

This clonotype was counted only a few times. This chain uses TRBV19 with TRBJ1-5, with 9 bases aligning to TRBD1. The CDR3 has 17 amino acids. In germline, CDR1 is LNHDA, CDR2 SQIVND (reference sequence). The V segment lost 9 bases and the J segment 7 bases; nucleotides outside the gene matches: 19. CDR3 amino acids: CARPWDRVNGTKQPQHF. Written as DNA, the CDR3 is TGTGCCAGACCGTGGGACAGGGTAAACGGGACAAAGCAGCCCCAGCATTTT. Full variable domain (outside the CDR3, taken from reference TRBV19 and TRBJ1-5): DGGITQSPKYLFRKEGQNVTLSCEQNLNHDAMYWYRQDPGQGLRLIYYSQIVNDFQKGDIAEGYSVSREKKESFPLTVTSAQKNPTAFYLCARPWDRVNGTKQPQHFGDGTRLSIL.

This clonotype was recorded at least ten times. V is TRBV20-1 and J is TRBJ2-1, with TRBD2 as a possible D gene (6 bases). With 0 bases removed from V and 7 bases from J, the gap between germline ends came to 22 bases. This CDR3 has 17 residues. Per the germline V gene, CDR1 is DFQATT and CDR2 is SNEGSKA (reference sequence). CDR3 protein: CSARDSWRDWYRNEQFF. CDR3 DNA: TGCAGTGCTAGAGATTCTTGGCGGGACTGGTACAGAAATGAGCAGTTCTTC.

This clonotype was counted many times. The chain uses TRBV7-2 and TRBJ2-1; D might be TRBD1 or TRBD2, each matching 5 bases. This CDR3 contains 13 residues. Trimming took 5 bases from V and 8 from J, leaving 13 bases between them. CDR1 and CDR2 from the germline V gene are SGHTA and FQGNSA. The CDR3 is CASSRDPLDEQFF. As DNA, the CDR3 is TGTGCCAGCAGCCGGGACCCTCTAGATGAGCAGTTCTTC.

In this sample, this clonotype turned up a few times. The gene calls are TRBV3-1 and TRBJ2-5, with 7 bases lining up with TRBD1. Trimming removed 1 base from V and 5 bases from J; junction bases left unmatched: 7. The CDR3 runs to 15 residues. Germline V lookup: CDR1 LGHDT, CDR2 YNNKEL (reference sequence). The CDR3, as DNA: TGTGCCAGCAGCCAAGGGGCAGGGGGATGGGAGACCCAGTACTTC. Residues: CASSQGAGGWETQYF.

This clonotype was seen many times. This chain joins TRBV12-3 or TRBV12-4 and TRBJ1-2; D may be TRBD1 (5 bases). V lost 5 bases to trimming and J lost 5 bases, with 15 bases between them. The CDR3 runs 14 residues. The CDR3 loop is CASSPGTRNYGYTF. DNA for the CDR3: TGTGCCAGCAGTCCCGGGACGCGTAATTATGGCTACACCTTC.

This clonotype turned up a few times. The chain joins TRBV27 to TRBJ1-1, with 7 nucleotides matching TRBD1. Germline V CDR1 and CDR2: MNHEY, SMNVEV (reference sequence). V lost 9 bases, J lost 3 bases, and 4 bases stayed unmatched. This CDR3 comprises 12 residues. The CDR3 bases are TGTGCCAGTTACAGGGGAGACACTGAAGCTTTCTTT. It yields the protein CASYRGDTEAFF.

This clonotype was detected only a few times. The chain is built from TRBV6-1 and TRBJ2-7, with D tentatively TRBD1 or TRBD2 (5 bases each). The V end lost 7 bases, the J end lost 0 bases, and 16 bases lay between the germline ends. The germline CDR1 and CDR2 sequences are MNHNS and SASEGT. The CDR3 contains 15 residues. The CDR3 nucleotides read TGTGCCAGCATCCTGCTCCGGGGCACCTCCTACGAGCAGTACTTC. Residues: CASILLRGTSYEQYF.